This TCR beta chain was profiled in a study of regulatory T cells in long-lasting Graves disease. Study-wide background: Persistent cases were those of Graves' disease that involved over 5 years of antithyroid drugs with positive TSH receptor antibodies.

The CDR3 is made up of 16 amino acids. Per the germline V gene, CDR1 is SGHDT and CDR2 is YYEEEE. V dropped 4 bases and J dropped 0 bases, with 17 bases sitting between them. This clonotype was seen a handful of times. Its antigen is not known. Arm-PCR of CDR3 regions and iRepertoire HTBI primers were the basis on which TCR beta libraries were built. TCRdb re-called the multiplex PCR reads with MiXCR, one entry per CDR3 protein. The sample shows roughly 470,000 distinct CDR3 sequences, roughly 20% of them seen only once. Time point indicated: persistent/refractory GD, antithyroid drugs over 5 years with positive TRAb. PBMCs were the source of the RNA used for TCR sequencing. Guidelines of the American Thyroid Association were used to diagnose Graves' disease. The source of the patients was an endocrinology department in Xi'an, China. Points from the study as a whole: Favoring TRBV28, TRBJ1-2 and TRBJ2-5 was a feature seen in persistent disease.

The chain employs TRBV5-6 and TRBJ2-7; a possible D gene is TRBD2 (6 bases). The origin of this receptor is a female donor with Graves disease. This specimen was peripheral blood mononuclear cells (PBMCs), taken when the disease was refractory, from a patient treated with antithyroid drugs. This chain's CDR3 is CASSRLGTLSSYEQYF. In DNA, the CDR3 is TGTGCCAGCAGCCGACTAGGGACCCTAAGCTCCTACGAGCAGTACTTC.